Below, one T cell receptor (beta chain) is given with its context. The data stem from a study of T cell clonotyping in hematopoietic cell transplantation. Produced via immunoSEQ multiplex PCR; TCRdb's table is partial and in-frame only. Of fewer than 5,000 clones listed, over 15% are singletons. The input for sequencing was PBMCs, taken 180 days after allogeneic stem cell transplant. This receptor was identified in a young adult male patient who had an allogeneic stem cell transplant, so the T cells may come from the graft donor. Some clones in this sample may be carry-over from other donors' samples.

CDR3 in DNA: TGTGCCTGGAGCCGCGGGCAGTCGGGAAATCAGCCCCAGCATTTT. Its translation is CAWSRGQSGNQPQHF. The gene calls are TRBV30 and TRBJ1-5; D is undetermined. The CDR3 consists of 15 residues. Trimming left V 3 bases short and J 4 bases short, with 16 bases between. CDR1 GTSNPN and CDR2 SVGIG come from the germline V gene (reference sequence).